These T cell receptor beta chains were read from a single sample in a study of neurological immune-mediated disorders. MiXCR was run by TCRdb on the 5' RACE reads, yielding one entry per CDR3 protein. The data hold 40,000 to 55,000 distinct CDR3 sequences, with about 9.3% observed a single time. The specimen sequenced was PBMCs. Receptors originate from a woman aged 40-49 years with HTLV-1-associated myelopathy (HAM/TSP). Each CDR3 is given with its conserved first and last residue. A D gene is named only where the DNA matches it firmly. Size tells how often a clone was seen (once, few, many) or the class of an expanded clone, and some rows leave it out.

V gene	J gene	D gene	clone size	CDR3 protein	CDR3 DNA
TRBV7-2	TRBJ2-7	.	many	CASSLQWENEQYF	TGTGCCAGCAGCCTCCAGTGGGAGAACGAGCAGTACTTC
TRBV7-2	TRBJ2-1	TRBD2	.	CASSFSSGGDSIF	TGTGCCAGCAGCTTCAGTAGCGGGGGGGACTCAATCTTC
TRBV29-1	TRBJ2-1	.	many	CSVSKGRDEQFF	TGCAGCGTTTCAAAGGGAAGGGATGAGCAGTTCTTC
TRBV29-1	TRBJ2-3	.	many	CSVERGKGDTQYF	TGCAGCGTTGAACGGGGGAAGGGAGATACGCAGTATTTT
TRBV5-1	TRBJ2-7	TRBD1	many	CASSLRDRAYEQYF	TGCGCCAGCAGCCTCCGGGACAGGGCCTACGAGCAGTACTTC
TRBV7-3	TRBJ1-1	.	many	CASSLHGTREAFF	TGTGCCAGCAGCTTACACGGAACCCGGGAAGCTTTCTTT
TRBV29-1	TRBJ2-2	.	many	CSVEVDSTGELFF	TGCAGCGTTGAAGTGGACAGCACCGGGGAGCTGTTTTTT
TRBV29-1	TRBJ1-5	.	many	CSVALANQPQHF	TGCAGCGTTGCTCTGGCCAATCAGCCCCAGCATTTT
TRBV20-1	TRBJ2-1	.	many	CSARQRSYNEQFF	TGCAGTGCTAGACAACGGTCCTACAATGAGCAGTTCTTC
TRBV4-3	TRBJ1-5	.	many	CASSHALGQGRQPQHF	TGCGCCAGCAGCCACGCTCTAGGGCAGGGCCGGCAGCCCCAGCATTTT
TRBV20-1	TRBJ1-1	TRBD1	many	CSAARDRETEAFF	TGCAGTGCTGCCCGGGACAGGGAGACTGAAGCTTTCTTT
TRBV20-1	TRBJ2-6	.	many	CSARVASGANVLTF	TGCAGTGCTAGAGTGGCCTCTGGGGCCAACGTCCTGACTTTC
TRBV7-2	TRBJ2-7	.	many	CASSLRQGLSYEQYF	TGTGCCAGCAGCCTAAGACAGGGACTCTCCTACGAGCAGTACTTC
TRBV29-1	TRBJ2-7	.	.	CSVEDRVGMVNYEQYF	TGCAGCGTTGAAGATAGAGTGGGCATGGTCAACTACGAGCAGTACTTC
TRBV15	TRBJ2-1	TRBD2	once	CATSPPPTSGGPYNEQFF	TGTGCCACCAGTCCCCCACCGACTAGCGGGGGGCCATACAATGAGCAGTTCTTC
TRBV27	TRBJ2-7	.	many	CASREMTGSYEQYF	TGTGCCAGCAGGGAGATGACAGGATCCTACGAGCAGTACTTC
TRBV11-2	TRBJ1-1	TRBD1	many	CASSIQGLNTEAFF	TGTGCCAGCAGCATACAGGGGCTGAACACTGAAGCTTTCTTT
TRBV20-1	TRBJ2-1	TRBD2	many	CSAPTSGGNEQFF	TGCAGTGCTCCGACTAGCGGTGGGAATGAGCAGTTCTTC
TRBV9	TRBJ2-5	.	many	CASSVDPGGETQYF	TGTGCCAGCAGCGTAGATCCGGGCGGAGAGACCCAGTACTTC
TRBV28	TRBJ2-2	.	many	CASSSTLGAGELFF	TGTGCCAGCAGTTCAACGCTGGGGGCCGGGGAGCTGTTTTTT
TRBV7-6	TRBJ1-6	.	many	CASSKQGHSPLHF	TGTGCCAGCAGCAAACAGGGACACTCACCCCTCCACTTT
TRBV12-3/TRBV12-4	TRBJ2-2	.	many	CASSLTGPGELFF	TGTGCCAGCAGTTTAACAGGGCCCGGGGAGCTGTTTTTT
TRBV6-2/TRBV6-3	TRBJ2-1	.	many	CAACVSTYNEQFF	TGTGCCGCCTGCGTAAGTACCTACAATGAGCAGTTCTTC
TRBV5-1	TRBJ1-3	.	many	CASSSSSGVAGNTIYF	TGCGCCAGCAGCTCGTCGTCAGGGGTTGCTGGAAACACCATATATTTT
TRBV29-1	TRBJ2-5	.	many	CSVDQGSGQETQYF	TGCAGCGTTGATCAAGGATCCGGACAAGAGACCCAGTACTTC
TRBV5-1	TRBJ2-7	.	many	CASSLAGNEQYF	TGCGCCAGCAGCTTGGCGGGGAACGAGCAGTACTTC
TRBV6-5	TRBJ2-1	.	many	CASTNQPWGRGTNEQFF	TGTGCCAGCACGAACCAGCCATGGGGACGGGGGACCAATGAGCAGTTCTTC